The sequence of this TCR beta chain was determined in a study of T cells in Graves' hyperthyroidism and ophthalmopathy (dated by TCRdb to the late 2010s). Turning to the overall study: Peripheral blood samples were taken at the time of initial diagnosis, prior to any treatment. TCR V-J signatures able to tell the groups apart were searched for in a discovery cohort of some 97 patients, of whom more than 40 had Graves' ophthalmopathy and roughly 57 had stable Graves' hyperthyroidism. Prospective prediction of ophthalmopathy was tested in an independent validation cohort of fewer than 20 hyperthyroidism patients and 17 patients who later progressed to ophthalmopathy. For training and testing, the 80 to 100 patients in the discovery cohort were randomly divided in a 7:3 ratio. In about 6 Graves' hyperthyroidism patients, the study also compared T-cell repertoires from thyroid tissue with T-cell repertoires from blood. Following sampling, methimazole starting at 30 mg daily was given to hyperthyroidism patients, and high-dose intravenous methylprednisolone was given to ophthalmopathy patients. According to the paper, TCR Vbeta CDR3 sequencing was carried out on about 140 peripheral blood samples, which came from under 50 ophthalmopathy, around 74 hyperthyroidism and about 17 progressor patients.

This clonotype has at least ten counts. The antigen it recognizes is unknown. Mismatch with germline at one junction end may stem from a read error. Graves' hyperthyroidism was defined as stable when no progression to ophthalmopathy occurred over 18 months of follow-up. Hyperthyroidism patients were newly diagnosed, had a disease duration of under 2 months, and were aged 18 to 65 years. Any patient with an uncontrolled infection, another autoimmune disease, pregnancy or lactation was excluded. Diagnoses relied on clinical symptoms, serum thyroxine and TRAb, thyroid ultrasound and orbital computed tomography. PBMCs were isolated from about 10 ml of fresh peripheral blood by Ficoll-Paque density gradient centrifugation. Total RNA was extracted with Trizol reagent, and quality was checked on an Agilent 2100 Bioanalyzer. Beyond this particular receptor, the publication reports: In validation, the model predicted progression to ophthalmopathy a median of roughly six months before onset, with roughly 70% sensitivity and 72.22% specificity. Ophthalmopathy was separated from stable hyperthyroidism by a 13 V-J signature model, with over 85% sensitivity and 81% to 82% specificity obtained in cross-validation and 80%/75% obtained in testing. Most expanded thyroid clonotypes (frequency above 0.001) were also found in blood, which suggests that blood repertoires may mirror thyroid immune responses. No statistical method was used to set the sample size in advance, and investigators knew the group allocation.

The TCR beta CDR3 regions were amplified from RNA transcripts. The TCR CDR3 was subjected to a first round of RT-PCR using the HTBI primer set and the Qiagen OneStep RT-PCR kit. The libraries were constructed in a second round of multiplex PCR and then size-selected and purified. The libraries were sequenced on an Illumina HiSeq2000 using paired-end 100 bp reads. Per the source publication's procedure: SOAPnuke was used to process the raw data, with reads discarded if the reads contained adapters or uncalled bases, had a mean Phred below 15, or lacked an exact constant-primer or identifier match. COPE v1.2.5 was used to merge the high-quality paired reads, and each unique nucleotide sequence was defined as a clonotype. Clonotypes were aligned to IMGT TRBV, TRBD and TRBJ reference segments using MiTCR v1.1. The analysis included only V-J combinations with a frequency above 0.0001, which together covered 99% to 99.2% of the repertoires. A TCS score was defined as the ratio of F50 (clonal expansion) to E x V (chaos), with BLOSUM62-based TCRdist applied between CDR3 peptides within each V-J. Welch's t-statistics and random forest reduced around 550 V-J features to roughly 13, which were used in a naive Bayes classifier (R e1071). The public reads were quality trimmed at Q25 with fastp and then assembled into clones with MiXCR by TCRdb, keeping productive beta chains. Here each entry gathers all rows of one CDR3 protein and keeps the most common genes and DNA. The V and J calls follow TCRdb's processing rather than the paper's. This sample comprises around 290,000 distinct CDR3 sequences, roughly an eighth of them detected only once. 7.9% of the sample is held by the ten biggest clonotypes.

Sample: blood. The receptor comes from a woman between 40 and 50 years old with Graves' hyperthyroidism.

The CDR3 sequence is CASSLVGGPNTEAFF. The nucleotides read TGTGCCAGCAGCTTAGTCGGGGGGCCCAACACTGAAGCTTTCTTT. The sequence is built from TRBV5-1 and TRBJ1-1; the D gene is perhaps TRBD1, on 6 matching bases. Sequences SGHRS (CDR1) and YFSETQ (CDR2) are obtained from the germline V gene. The CDR3 contains 15 residues, cysteine and phenylalanine counted. The entry retains the CDR3 DNA only, 45 bases that are in frame from base 1.